This TCR beta chain comes out of a study of beta chain features in type 1 diabetes. In the study overall: Age, gender, cell numbers and subset yield matched between patients and controls.

Germline V gene lookup returns CDR1 SEHNR and CDR2 FQNEAQ (reference sequence). Deletions cut 5 bases from V and 0 bases from J, with 20 bases between. This CDR3 comprises 18 residues. Every bit of the isolated RNA underwent reverse transcription, so sequencing read expressed TCRB transcripts. Repertoires were generated with immunoSEQ multiplex PCR, while TCRdb's copy carries only in-frame clones and drops some. The data hold 630,000 or so clones, with about 14% observed a single time. The study, taken as a whole, reports: Sequencing the cDNA could make cells with high TCR expression show up more than they should. Within each of all four CD4+ subsets, Type 1 diabetes patients had TCRB CDR3s that were moderately but significantly shorter. Whether TCRB rearrangement is influenced by HLA type was left unresolved in this analysis.

As concerns this clone: The antigen remains undetermined.

Input material: naive CD4+ T cells from blood. The chain joins TRBV7-9 to TRBJ1-5; D is possibly TRBD1 (6 bases). This clonotype was obtained from a man in his late teens or twenties with type 1 diabetes. The DNA of the CDR3 is TGTGCCAGCAGCCTGTCTATTGGGGGCGATTATAGCAATCAGCCCCAGCATTTT. This translates into CASSLSIGGDYSNQPQHF.